The clone carrying this T cell receptor beta chain was counted at least ten times. The antigen is not known. Germline V lookup: CDR1 SGHRS, CDR2 YFSETQ. V was shortened by 2 bases and J by 5 bases, with 13 bases between the two germline ends. The CDR3 sequence is 14 residues long. Using a J-beta primer mix together with a sample-barcoded 5' primer, a second PCR was run for roughly 7 to 11 cycles. Each TCR beta cDNA got a 12-nucleotide random molecular identifier. TCRdb independently ran MiXCR on the 5' RACE reads; one entry per CDR3 protein. Of 1.5 million to 2 million distinct CDR3 sequences in the sample, under 30% were seen once. Each individual donor underwent a draw of approximately 10 milliliters of peripheral blood. This specimen belongs to a study of blood T cells in healthy people across ages. General study results and limits: Both higher diversity and more naive CD4+ cells marked long-lived donors when set against aged donors.

The chain carries TRBV5-1 and TRBJ2-5; no reliable D call. This receptor was obtained from a woman aged 25 to 39 in good health. The sequenced sample was blood. CDR3 in DNA: TGCGCCAGCAGCTTTCAGTCGGCGGAGGAGACCCAGTACTTC. It is translated as CASSFQSAEETQYF.